The 23 T cell receptor beta chains listed next were all sequenced from one sample in a study of cytomegalovirus exposure and HLA in healthy donors. PCR amplification relied on 60 Vbeta primers (plus 13 Jbeta primers). This table comes from immunoSEQ multiplex PCR, and its TCRdb copy is limited to in-frame clones, with some not included. The sample lists hundreds of thousands of clones; roughly 90% were seen once. The sample taken for sequencing was PBMCs. The receptors were gathered from a woman aged 18-29 years in good health and CMV-seronegative.

V and J are TRBV27 and TRBJ1-4; TRBD1 agrees at 7 bases. This CDR3 is 16 amino acids long. V shed 2 bases, J shed 7 bases, and the junction held 10 bases outside the gene matches. From germline, CDR1 is MNHEY and CDR2 SMNVEV (reference sequence). For the CDR3, the DNA is TGTGCCAGCAGTTTAAGGGGGGACAGCCTTCGTGAAAAACTGTTTTTT. The encoded protein is CASSLRGDSLREKLFF.

This chain joins TRBV7-8 and TRBJ2-3, with D perhaps matching TRBD2 (5 bases). In germline, CDR1 is SGHVS, CDR2 FQNEAQ. The CDR3 is made up of 16 amino acids. Trimming took off 2 bases at V and 0 bases at J, with 12 bases between the two ends. The CDR3 reads CASSLLAPYSTDTQYF. The DNA for the CDR3 is TGTGCCAGCAGCTTATTAGCGCCTTATAGCACAGATACGCAGTATTTT.

About this clone: At one boundary the junction diverges from the germline segment, which might be a read error. The V gene is TRBV7-9, the J gene TRBJ2-5, with 12 bases aligning to TRBD1. Germline CDR1 and CDR2: SEHNR and FQNEAQ (reference sequence). CDR3 length: 19 amino acids. DNA for the CDR3: TGTTCCAGCAGCTTATTTACGGGACAGGGGGCTTTCCTCCTCGAGACCCAGTACTTC. It codes for CSSSLFTGQGAFLLETQYF.

The chain combines TRBV9 with TRBJ2-5; the match to TRBD2 covers 7 bases. The J call may be incorrect, as the DNA end agrees better with TRBJ2-7. Germline CDR1 reads SGDLS; CDR2 reads YYNGEE. CDR3 length: 17 amino acids. DNA of the CDR3: TGTGCCAGCAGCGTAGGGGGAGGGATGGGCCCCTCCTACGAGCAGTACTTC. Translation gives CASSVGGGMGPSYEQYF.

V usage is TRBV7-8 and J usage is TRBJ2-3, with D perhaps matching TRBD2 (5 bases). Germline lookup yields CDR1 SGHVS and CDR2 FQNEAQ. The CDR3 totals 14 residues. Trimming removed 2 bases at V and 4 bases at J, with 10 bases between. CDR3 in DNA: TGTGCCAGCAGCTTACCGGGGAGCCCAGATACGCAGTATTTT. It codes for CASSLPGSPDTQYF.

The genes are TRBV21-1 and TRBJ2-1; TRBD1 is the table's D call and was not checked against the DNA. TRBV21-1 is a recognized pseudogene. CDR3 length: 14 amino acids. This CDR3 reads CASRQQGGVHEQFF. The CDR3 coding sequence is TGTGCCAGCAGGCAACAAGGGGGTGTCCATGAGCAGTTCTTC.

This chain links TRBV28 with TRBJ2-5; D possibly corresponds to TRBD2 (7 bases). The J call may be mistaken, given a closer DNA end match to TRBJ2-7. This CDR3 spans 15 amino acids. Germline loops: CDR1 MDHEN, CDR2 SYDVKM. CDR3 nucleotides: TGTGCCAGCAGTTCGGGGGGCACTAGCTCCTACGAGCAGTACTTC. Residues: CASSSGGTSSYEQYF.

This sequence joins TRBV5-4 and TRBJ2-7, with a weak D call TRBD2 (5 bases). Between the trimmed V and J ends, which lost 4 bases and 4 bases, there was a span of 12 bases. Germline V gene data show CDR1 as SGHNT and CDR2 as YYREEE (reference sequence). The CDR3 is made up of 13 amino acids. The CDR3 nucleotides read TGTGCCAGCAGCCGGGAACCTCTTTACGAGCAGTACTTC. Translating gives CASSREPLYEQYF. The full variable domain, in which reference TRBV5-4 and TRBJ2-7 provide the parts outside the CDR3, is ETGVTQSPTHLIKTRGQQVTLRCSSQSGHNTVSWYQQALGQGPQFIFQYYREEENGRGNFPPRFSGLQFPNYSSELNVNALELDDSALYLCASSREPLYEQYFGPGTRLTVT.

A single count supports this clone. At the DNA level, this CDR3 is encoded by other sequences in the same sample as well. This sequence joins TRBV6-6 and TRBJ1-2, with a weak D call TRBD1 (6 bases). V lost 6 bases, J lost 2 bases, and 10 bases lay in between. CDR3 size: 13 residues. The germline V gene has CDR1 MNHNY and CDR2 SVGAGI (reference sequence). The CDR3 nucleotides are TGTGCCAGCAGCCCTACAGGGAACTATGGCTACACCTTC. Translating gives CASSPTGNYGYTF.

This clone was picked up one time. The V and J genes are TRBV7-2 and TRBJ2-6; perhaps TRBD1 as D (5 bases). In germline, CDR1 is SGHTA, CDR2 FQGNSA. Trimming removed 5 bases at V and 2 bases at J, with 16 bases between. The CDR3 extends over 17 amino acids. The CDR3 reads CASSVARVLAGANVLTF. DNA for the CDR3: TGTGCCAGCAGCGTTGCCAGGGTGCTGGCTGGGGCCAACGTCCTGACTTTC. The whole variable domain, filled in from reference TRBV7-2 and TRBJ2-6, reads GAGVSQSPSNKVTEKGKDVELRCDPISGHTALYWYRQSLGQGLEFLIYFQGNSAPDKSGLPSDRFSAERTGGSVSTLTIQRTQQEDSAVYLCASSVARVLAGANVLTFGAGSRLTVL.

This chain joins TRBV19 and TRBJ1-5, with D possibly being TRBD1 (5 bases). V was clipped by 3 bases and J by 0 bases, with 15 bases between them. CDR1 LNHDA and CDR2 SQIVND come from the germline V gene (reference sequence). This CDR3 region has 17 residues. The CDR3 region is CASSIEDSPASNQPQHF. DNA of the CDR3: TGTGCCAGTAGTATCGAAGACAGCCCGGCTAGCAATCAGCCCCAGCATTTT.

The V gene is TRBV4-2, the J gene TRBJ1-2, with D uncertain. The CDR3 has 14 residues. In germline, CDR1 is LGHNA, CDR2 YNFKEQ. Deletions cut 0 bases from V and 3 bases from J, with 8 bases between. The CDR3: CASSQDMADYGYTF. CDR3 bases: TGTGCCAGCAGCCAAGATATGGCAGACTATGGCTACACCTTC.

The chain links TRBV9 to TRBJ2-7; a weak D match, TRBD2 (5 bases). CDR1 is SGDLS, CDR2 YYNGEE, per germline. This CDR3 has 15 residues. V was trimmed by 2 bases and J by 2 bases, leaving 14 bases between them. CDR3 loop: CASSVGVSGTYEQYF. DNA of the CDR3: TGTGCCAGCAGCGTGGGAGTTTCCGGGACCTACGAGCAGTACTTC.

This rearrangement joins TRBV10-3 to TRBJ1-1, with a weak D call TRBD1 (6 bases). CDR1 ENHRY and CDR2 SYGVKD come from the germline V gene. This CDR3 is 13 amino acids long. V shed 6 bases and J shed 1 base, with 9 bases lying between them. Here the CDR3 reads CAIRDSSNTEAFF. CDR3 DNA sequence: TGTGCCATCAGGGACAGTTCGAACACTGAAGCTTTCTTT.

A single count supports this clone. The rearrangement uses TRBV11-2 and TRBJ1-1; D gene ambiguous. CDR3 length equals 13 residues. V lost 10 bases and J lost 5, with 17 bases in between. Germline lookup yields CDR1 SGHAT and CDR2 FQNNGV. The CDR3 sequence is CATRWVRQTEAFF. The CDR3 region has the DNA TGTGCCACTCGATGGGTGAGGCAGACTGAAGCTTTCTTT. The full variable domain, with the rest looked up from reference TRBV11-2 and TRBJ1-1, is EAGVAQSPRYKIIEKRQSVAFWCNPISGHATLYWYQQILGQGPKLLIQFQNNGVVDDSQLPKDRFSAERLKGVDSTLKIQPAKLEDSAVYLCATRWVRQTEAFFGQGTRLTVV.

The chain carries TRBV7-6 and TRBJ2-5, with 8 bases fitting TRBD2. Per the germline V gene, CDR1 is SGHVS and CDR2 is FNYEAQ. The CDR3 runs to 16 residues. V dropped 1 base and J dropped 4; count of bases not matched to a gene: 8. CDR3 loop: CASSLGSGGPSETQYF. DNA of the CDR3: TGTGCCAGCAGCTTAGGTTCGGGGGGGCCCTCAGAGACCCAGTACTTC.

To note about this clone: Germline and junction disagree at one end, which may indicate a read error. This chain joins TRBV7-9 and TRBJ2-1; 7 bases fit TRBD2. The length of the CDR3 is 14 residues. Looked up from germline, CDR1 is SEHNR and CDR2 is FQNEAQ (reference sequence). The chain's CDR3 is CSSSHGTTFNEQFF. The CDR3 DNA follows: TGTTCCAGCAGCCACGGGACTACATTCAATGAGCAGTTCTTC. The full variable domain, completed using reference TRBV7-9 and TRBJ2-1, is DTGVSQNPRHKITKRGQNVTFRCDPISEHNRLYWYRQTLGQGPEFLTYFQNEAQLEKSRLLSDRFSAERPKGSFSTLEIQRTEQGDSAMYLCSSSHGTTFNEQFFGPGTRLTVL.

CDR3 residues: CASSMLEGSPNEQYF. DNA for the CDR3: TGTGCCAGTAGTATGCTAGAGGGCTCCCCCAATGAGCAGTACTTC. The chain is built from TRBV19 and TRBJ2-7, with D possibly matching TRBD2 (5 bases). This CDR3 spans 15 amino acids. V lost 3 bases, J lost 7 bases, and 19 bases lay in between. Germline V lookup: CDR1 LNHDA, CDR2 SQIVND (reference sequence).

V gene TRBV9 combines with J gene TRBJ2-5; D not certain. The germline V gene encodes CDR1 SGDLS and CDR2 YYNGEE. The CDR3 has 13 residues. V was cut by 5 bases and J by 4 bases, with 12 bases left in between. In DNA, the CDR3 is TGTGCCAGCAGTACTGGTTTGCGAGAGACCCAGTACTTC. This encodes CASSTGLRETQYF.

The rearrangement joins TRBV7-8 to TRBJ2-2; 11 bases match TRBD1. Germline V gene data show CDR1 as SGHVS and CDR2 as FQNEAQ. V was pared by 5 bases and J by 3 bases, with 5 bases of the junction left unmatched. This CDR3 is 16 amino acids long. This CDR3 reads CASSGPGQGDTGELFF. The CDR3 DNA reads TGTGCCAGCAGCGGGCCGGGACAGGGGGACACCGGGGAGCTGTTTTTT.

Notes on this clone: The sample carries other DNA sequences with the same CDR3. V gene TRBV5-1 combines with J gene TRBJ2-2, with TRBD1 matching 7 bases. The junction had 5 bases not matched to a gene; V was cut back by 1 base and J by 2 bases. The CDR3 is made up of 16 amino acids. Germline CDR1 and CDR2: SGHRS and YFSETQ. The CDR3: CASSLTGTANTGELFF. The DNA for the CDR3 is TGCGCCAGCAGCTTGACCGGGACAGCAAACACCGGGGAGCTGTTTTTT.

J is TRBJ1-2 and V is TRBV5-1; TRBD1 matches 8 bases. The V gene end was trimmed by 1 base and the J gene end by 8 bases; junction bases not matched to a gene: 7. Per germline, CDR1 SGHRS and CDR2 YFSETQ. The CDR3 covers 14 residues. The CDR3 is CASSLTTGGWGYTF. CDR3 coding DNA: TGCGCCAGCAGCTTGACCACAGGGGGATGGGGCTACACCTTC.

The chain links TRBV19 to TRBJ1-1, with D maybe TRBD1 (6 bases). This CDR3 region has 18 residues. Germline V gene lookup returns CDR1 LNHDA and CDR2 SQIVND (reference sequence). Trimming stripped 5 bases from V and 7 bases from J, with 29 bases between. The CDR3 nucleotides are TGTGCCAGTAGTGTACCCTACACAGGGTCGGTTACACCCAATGAAGCTTTCTTT. Amino acid sequence: CASSVPYTGSVTPNEAFF.